The 11 T cell receptor beta chains reported below all come from one sample, sequenced in a study of identical twins. TCRdb analysed the 5' RACE reads with MiXCR anew, one entry per CDR3 protein. Among about 530,000 distinct CDR3 sequences listed, 13% to 15% were seen once. These records were also assigned to another study, of yellow fever vaccine responses in identical twins.

Sequenced: CD4+ T cells sorted from blood. The receptors were gathered from a woman aged 18-29 years in good health.

This rearrangement joins TRBV7-2 to TRBJ2-2; 9 bases match TRBD2. Germline V gene sequence: CDR1 SGHTA, CDR2 FQGNSA. The CDR3 length is 16 residues. The J segment lost 1 base and the V segment lost 1 base, leaving 1 base of the junction unmatched. The CDR3 coding sequence is TGTGCCAGCAGCTTAGGAGCGGGGGGGAACACCGGGGAGCTGTTTTTT. Translation: CASSLGAGGNTGELFF.

This chain links TRBV12-3 or TRBV12-4 with TRBJ2-2, with 9 bases aligning to TRBD2. Trimming took 5 bases from V and 6 from J; bases not matched to a gene: 7. The CDR3 runs to 15 residues. The CDR3: CASSPPAGGAGELFF. The CDR3 coding sequence is TGTGCCAGCAGTCCCCCCGCGGGGGGGGCCGGGGAGCTGTTTTTT.

This chain links TRBV7-3 with TRBJ2-1; D not resolved. There are 13 residues in the CDR3. Trimming removed 5 bases from V and 6 bases from J, with 11 bases in between. Per the germline V gene, CDR1 is SGHTA and CDR2 is FQGTGA. The CDR3 protein is CASSTTHGNEQFF. The CDR3 DNA is TGTGCCAGCAGCACGACTCACGGCAATGAGCAGTTCTTC.

The table lists this clonotype with a few counts. DNA for the CDR3: TGTGCCAGCAGCATCGGACAGATGTACGAGCAGTACGTC. It codes for CASSIGQMYEQYV. The chain joins TRBV11-2 to TRBJ2-7, with a possible D match to TRBD1 (6 bases). The V gene's germline CDR1 is SGHAT and CDR2 FQNNGV. This CDR3 is 13 amino acids long. V was cut by 5 bases and J by 4 bases, with 12 bases left in between.

The chain recombines TRBV7-6 with TRBJ1-3; D perhaps matches TRBD1 (6 bases). The CDR3 is made up of 13 amino acids. CDR1 and CDR2 from the germline V gene are SGHVS and FNYEAQ. V shed 5 bases and J shed 12 bases, with 17 bases lying between them. In DNA form, the CDR3 reads TGTGCCAGCAGCCTTAAAACAGGGAGTAGCATATATTTT. Translation gives CASSLKTGSSIYF.

The chain couples TRBV5-1 to TRBJ2-2; TRBD2 might be the D (7 bases). The CDR3 sequence is 14 residues long. Trimming removed 6 bases from V and 6 bases from J, with 15 bases in between. The germline V gene has CDR1 SGHRS and CDR2 YFSETQ. Written as DNA, the CDR3 is TGCGCCAGCAAGGGGGGGAGCCCAGCCGGGGAGCTGTTTTTT. The encoded protein is CASKGGSPAGELFF.

This clonotype was picked up a small number of times. The chain joins TRBV7-2 to TRBJ2-3, with no clear D. V lost 1 base, J lost 4 bases, and 18 bases lay in between. The CDR3 loop spans 17 amino acids. Germline CDR1 SGHTA, CDR2 FQGNSA. CDR3: CASSLVWFLRSADTQYF. As DNA, the CDR3 is TGTGCCAGCAGCTTAGTTTGGTTCCTAAGATCCGCAGATACGCAGTATTTT.

This chain connects TRBV4-1 to TRBJ1-4; no firm D call. The germline V gene has CDR1 MGHRA and CDR2 YSYEKL. The CDR3 is 13 amino acids. V was shortened by 4 bases and J by 4 bases, with 7 bases between the two germline ends. CDR3 protein: CASSPLLNEKLFF. The CDR3, as DNA: TGCGCCAGCAGCCCGTTACTTAATGAAAAACTGTTTTTT.

The DNA for the CDR3 is TGTGCCAGCAGGACCGGGACAGGGAGCTCCTACGAGCAGTACTTC. Translated, it gives CASRTGTGSSYEQYF. This chain links TRBV2 with TRBJ2-7; 9 bases match TRBD1. CDR1 is SNHLY, CDR2 FYNNEI, per germline. After removal of 6 bases from V and 0 bases from J, the junction contained 6 bases not matched to a gene. The CDR3 length is 15 residues.

This clonotype has ten or more counts. V gene TRBV12-3 or TRBV12-4 combines with J gene TRBJ2-1; 12 bases fit TRBD2. The length of the CDR3 is 14 residues. V was clipped by 6 bases and J by 9 bases; unmatched bases: 6. The CDR3 DNA follows: TGTGCCAGCAGAAGGACTAGCGGGATAGGTGAGCAGTTCTTC. The encoded protein is CASRRTSGIGEQFF.

The CDR3 DNA reads TGTGCCACCAGCAGAGGCGGGGGGGCCTACAATGAGCAGTTCTTC. Its protein product is CATSRGGGAYNEQFF. The chain employs TRBV15 and TRBJ2-1, with 9 bases matching TRBD2. Germline CDR1 LNHNV, CDR2 YYDKDF (reference sequence). Losses at the gene ends were 1 base for V and 2 bases for J; bases not matched to a gene: 0. The CDR3 is made up of 15 amino acids.